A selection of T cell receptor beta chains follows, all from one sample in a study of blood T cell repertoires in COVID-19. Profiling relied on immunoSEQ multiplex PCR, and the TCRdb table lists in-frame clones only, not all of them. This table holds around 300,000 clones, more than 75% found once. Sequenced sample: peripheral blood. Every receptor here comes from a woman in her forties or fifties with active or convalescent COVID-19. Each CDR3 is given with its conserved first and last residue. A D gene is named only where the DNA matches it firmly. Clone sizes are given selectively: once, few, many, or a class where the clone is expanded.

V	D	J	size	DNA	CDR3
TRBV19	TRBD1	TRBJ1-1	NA	TGTGCCAGTAACCCAGGACAGGGGGCCATGAACACTGAAGCTTTCTTT	CASNPGQGAMNTEAFF
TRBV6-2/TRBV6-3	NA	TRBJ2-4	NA	TGTGCCAGCAGTTACGAGAAGGCCAAAAACATTCAGTACTTC	CASSYEKAKNIQYF
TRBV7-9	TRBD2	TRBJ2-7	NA	TGTGCCAGCAGCTTAGGTTCGGGAGGGCCCTCGGGTGAGCAGTACTTC	CASSLGSGGPSGEQYF
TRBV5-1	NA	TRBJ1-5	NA	TGCGCCAGCAGCTTAGAGGGTACAGGCAATCAGCCCCAGCATTTT	CASSLEGTGNQPQHF
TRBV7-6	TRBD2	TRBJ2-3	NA	TGTGCCAGCAGCCCGAGGACTAGTTCCGATACGCAGTATTTT	CASSPRTSSDTQYF
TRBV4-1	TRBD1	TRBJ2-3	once	TGCGCCAGCAGCCAAAGTGGTGTCCCGGGACAGGGAAGCACAGATACGCAGTATTTT	CASSQSGVPGQGSTDTQYF
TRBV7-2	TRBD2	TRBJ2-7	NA	TGTGCCAGCAGCCCGGGACTAGCCGCCTACGAGCAGTACTTC	CASSPGLAAYEQYF
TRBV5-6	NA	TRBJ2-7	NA	TGTGCCAGCAGCTCTTGGGCCCGCTCCTACGAGCAGTACTTC	CASSSWARSYEQYF
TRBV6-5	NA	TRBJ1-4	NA	TGTGCCAGCCGAGTCGGGTACACTAATGAAAAACTGTTTTTT	CASRVGYTNEKLFF
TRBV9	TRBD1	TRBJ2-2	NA	TGTGCCAGCAGCGCCGGGACAGGGTTCACCGGGGAGCTGTTTTTT	CASSAGTGFTGELFF
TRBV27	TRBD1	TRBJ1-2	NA	TGTGCCAGCAGTTTTAAACAGGGGAGACCTAACTATGGCTACACCTTC	CASSFKQGRPNYGYTF
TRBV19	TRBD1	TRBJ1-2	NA	TGTGCCAGTAGGAGGGACAGGGGGCTTGGAGATGGCTACACCTTC	CASRRDRGLGDGYTF
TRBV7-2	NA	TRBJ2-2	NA	TGTGCCAGCAGCCTACGCAGGGTGACCGGGGAGCTGTTTTTT	CASSLRRVTGELFF
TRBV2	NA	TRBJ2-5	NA	TGTGCCAGCAGTAGGAGTAGGGAGGAGACCCAGTACTTC	CASSRSREETQYF
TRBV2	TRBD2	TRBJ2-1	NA	TGTGCCAGCTGGGAGGGTTCAGGTTTCTCCTACAATGAGCAGTTCTTC	CASWEGSGFSYNEQFF
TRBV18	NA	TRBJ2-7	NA	TGTGCCAGCTCACGAGCTGACTACGAGCAGTACTTC	CASSRADYEQYF
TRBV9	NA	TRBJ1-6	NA	TGTGCCAGCAGCCCTAGTGACAGGTCCCATAATTCACCCCTCCACTTT	CASSPSDRSHNSPLHF
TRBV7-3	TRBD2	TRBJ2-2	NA	TGTGCCAGCAGCTTAATGGGCGGGGGTAACACCGGGGAGCTGTTTTTT	CASSLMGGGNTGELFF
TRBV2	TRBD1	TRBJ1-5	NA	TGTGCCAGCAGTGAAATGGGACAGATCAATCAGCCCCAGCATTTT	CASSEMGQINQPQHF
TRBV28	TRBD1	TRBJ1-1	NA	TGTGCCAGCAAGTTGCCGGGACAGGACCTTGGGACTGAAGCTTTCTTT	CASKLPGQDLGTEAFF
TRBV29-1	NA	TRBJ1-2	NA	TGCAGCGTTGAGCGGGGGGGTGGCTACACCTTC	CSVERGGGYTF
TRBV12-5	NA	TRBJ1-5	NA	TGTGCTAGTGGTTTGGTACTCACAGGGTTTTATAGCAATCAGCCCCAGCATTTT	CASGLVLTGFYSNQPQHF
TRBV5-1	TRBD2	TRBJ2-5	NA	TGCGCCAGCAGCTTGGGGGCTAGCGGGGGCGTAGAGACCCAGTACTTC	CASSLGASGGVETQYF
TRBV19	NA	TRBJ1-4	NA	TGTGCCAGTAGTATGCCGGGGGGAAATGAAAAACTGTTTTTT	CASSMPGGNEKLFF
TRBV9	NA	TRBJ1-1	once	TGTGCCAGCAGCGAGGGAGTCAGCACTGAAGCTTTCTTT	CASSEGVSTEAFF
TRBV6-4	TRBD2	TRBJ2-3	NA	TGTGCCAGCAGTCCGGGGGGGCCGGGAGATACGCAGTATTTT	CASSPGGPGDTQYF
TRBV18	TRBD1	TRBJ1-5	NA	TGTGCCAGCTCACTAGGGACAGCCAACCCCAATCAGCCCCAGCATTTT	CASSLGTANPNQPQHF
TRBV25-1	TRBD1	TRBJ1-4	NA	TGTGCCAGCAGTGACCCCGGGACAGGTTTTAATGAAAAACTGTTTTTT	CASSDPGTGFNEKLFF
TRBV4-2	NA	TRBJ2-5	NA	TGTGCCAGCAGGGACTTCGCACAAGAGACCCAGTACTTC	CASRDFAQETQYF
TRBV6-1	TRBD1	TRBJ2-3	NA	TGTGCCAGCAGTGGACTCGACAGGGGTGGGCAAGGTACGCAGTATTTT	CASSGLDRGGQGTQYF
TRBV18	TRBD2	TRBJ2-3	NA	TGTGCCAGCTCACCTCTAGCGGGGAGGCCCGATACGCAGTATTTT	CASSPLAGRPDTQYF
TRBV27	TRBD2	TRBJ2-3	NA	TGTGCCAGCAGTTTCGGGACTAGCGGGTTTATTGGAGATACGCAGTATTTT	CASSFGTSGFIGDTQYF
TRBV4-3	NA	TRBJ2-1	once	TGCGCCAGCAGCCCGGAGGAGACTAGCTACAATGAGCAGTTCTTC	CASSPEETSYNEQFF
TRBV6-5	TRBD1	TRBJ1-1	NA	TGTGCCAGCAGACCCCTGGGACAGTTTAAAGCTGAAGCTTTCTTT	CASRPLGQFKAEAFF
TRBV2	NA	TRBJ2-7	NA	TGTGCCAGCAGGTCGACAGATGCTTACGAGCAGTACTTC	CASRSTDAYEQYF
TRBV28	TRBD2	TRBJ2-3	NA	TGTGCCAGCAGTCAGGGACTAGCGGGAGGGCTCAATACGCAGTATTTT	CASSQGLAGGLNTQYF
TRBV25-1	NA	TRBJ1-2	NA	TGTGCCAGCAGTATCACAGGGCGTGGAGGCTACACCTTC	CASSITGRGGYTF
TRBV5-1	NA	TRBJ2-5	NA	TGCGCCAGCAGCTTTGAGGGTTTCTTGGAGACCCAGTACTTC	CASSFEGFLETQYF
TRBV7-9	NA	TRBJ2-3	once	TGTGCCAGCAGTAGCAGACCTTATACGCAGTATTTT	CASSSRPYTQYF
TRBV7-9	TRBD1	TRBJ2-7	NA	TGTGCCAGCAGCCGACAGGGGGCAGGGGAGCAGTACTTC	CASSRQGAGEQYF
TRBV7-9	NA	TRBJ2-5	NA	TGTGCCAGCAGCCCCTGGACAGAAGAGACCCAGTACTTC	CASSPWTEETQYF
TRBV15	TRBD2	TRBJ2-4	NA	TGTGCCACCAGCAAGGCGGGGGGTACGCGGGACATTCAGTACTTC	CATSKAGGTRDIQYF
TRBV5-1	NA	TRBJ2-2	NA	TGCGCCAGCAGCTTGGACCCAGAAGACACCGGGGAGCTGTTTTTT	CASSLDPEDTGELFF
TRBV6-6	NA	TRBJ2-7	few	TGTGCCAGCAGTTACGAGAGCTCCTACGAGCAGTACTTC	CASSYESSYEQYF
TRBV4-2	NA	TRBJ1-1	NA	TGTGCCAGCAGCCAAGGGACACAGGGCCCGAACACTGAAGCTTTCTTT	CASSQGTQGPNTEAFF
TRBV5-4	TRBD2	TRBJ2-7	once	TGTGCCAGCAGCTTGGCCGGGACTAGCGTCGGCTACGAGCAGTACTTC	CASSLAGTSVGYEQYF
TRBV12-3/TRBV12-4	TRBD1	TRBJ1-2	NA	TGTGCCAGCAGTTCGTACAGGGGTGGCTACACCTTC	CASSSYRGGYTF
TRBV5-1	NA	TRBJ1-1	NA	TGCGCCAGCAGCTTTAACTCGCCGGGAAACACTGAAGCTTTCTTT	CASSFNSPGNTEAFF
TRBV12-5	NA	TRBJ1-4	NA	TGTGCTAGTGGTTACACAGCAACTAATGAAAAACTGTTTTTT	CASGYTATNEKLFF
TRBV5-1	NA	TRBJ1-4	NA	TGCGCCAGCAGCCCGGAGGACCCGTCGAATGAAAAACTGTTTTTT	CASSPEDPSNEKLFF
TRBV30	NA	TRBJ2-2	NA	TGTGCCTGGACCCGGGACACCGGGGAGCTGTTTTTT	CAWTRDTGELFF
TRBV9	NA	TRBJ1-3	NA	TGTGCCAGCAGCGCCTCCGGGGGGTTTATTGGAAACACCATATATTTT	CASSASGGFIGNTIYF
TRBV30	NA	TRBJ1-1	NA	TGTGCCTGTCGGGGGAGCACTGAAGCTTTCTTT	CACRGSTEAFF
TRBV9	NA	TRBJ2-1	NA	TGTGCCAGCAGCAACGGGAATGAGCAGTTCTTC	CASSNGNEQFF